One and the same sample provided the 14 T cell receptor beta chains below, sequenced in a study of shared clonotypes between healthy human individuals. TCRdb keeps only in-frame clones here, not all; method: immunoSEQ multiplex PCR. The data show some 630,000 clones, approximately 96% seen once. CD45RO-negative CD8 cells positively selected for CCR7 made up the naive population, which excluded terminally differentiated effector memory CD45RA+ cells. The material sequenced was naive CD8+ T cells sorted from blood. These receptors all come from a woman in her twenties or thirties in good health.

The chain is built from TRBV5-1 and TRBJ2-1, with D possibly TRBD1 on 6 matching bases. V was clipped by 5 bases and J by 9 bases, with 24 bases between them. Germline CDR1 and CDR2: SGHRS and YFSETQ. The CDR3 loop spans 16 amino acids. CDR3 sequence: CASRPGTLSHNGEQFF. For the CDR3, the DNA is TGCGCCAGCAGGCCGGGGACACTAAGCCACAATGGTGAGCAGTTCTTC.

V is TRBV19 and J is TRBJ1-1, with D maybe TRBD1 (5 bases). In germline, CDR1 is LNHDA, CDR2 SQIVND (reference sequence). Trimming stripped 2 bases from V and 1 base from J, with 11 bases between. The length of the CDR3 is 15 residues. The DNA for the CDR3 is TGTGCCAGTAGTATATACGGGGGACCGAACACTGAAGCTTTCTTT. As protein: CASSIYGGPNTEAFF.

This chain links TRBV19 with TRBJ2-1; D possibly matches TRBD1 or TRBD2 (5 bases each). Germline V CDR1 and CDR2: LNHDA, SQIVND (reference sequence). The length of the CDR3 is 17 residues. V lost 3 bases to trimming and J lost 5 bases, with 20 bases between them. DNA of the CDR3: TGTGCCAGTAGTATTACGGGGATGGCGTGGGGGAACAATGAGCAGTTCTTC. Amino acids: CASSITGMAWGNNEQFF.

V is TRBV11-2 and J is TRBJ1-5, with 11 positions matching TRBD1. Germline loops: CDR1 SGHAT, CDR2 FQNNGV. V was pared by 5 bases and J by 3 bases, with 9 bases of the junction left unmatched. The CDR3 is 17 residues long. For the CDR3, the DNA is TGTGCCAGCAGCCTTTCCGGGACAGGGGGGATCAATCAGCCCCAGCATTTT. Protein: CASSLSGTGGINQPQHF. Using reference TRBV11-2 and TRBJ1-5 for the parts outside the CDR3, the full variable domain is EAGVAQSPRYKIIEKRQSVAFWCNPISGHATLYWYQQILGQGPKLLIQFQNNGVVDDSQLPKDRFSAERLKGVDSTLKIQPAKLEDSAVYLCASSLSGTGGINQPQHFGDGTRLSIL.

This chain joins TRBV5-6 and TRBJ1-1; a possible D gene is TRBD1 (5 bases). The length of the CDR3 is 15 residues. Trimming stripped 0 bases from V and 3 bases from J, with 12 bases between. Germline V CDR1 and CDR2: SGHDT, YYEEEE. CDR3 in amino acids: CASSLEWGLDTEAFF. The CDR3 DNA reads as TGTGCCAGCAGCTTGGAGTGGGGCCTGGACACTGAAGCTTTCTTT. Drawing the rest from reference TRBV5-6 and TRBJ1-1, the complete variable domain is DAGVTQSPTHLIKTRGQQVTLRCSPKSGHDTVSWYQQALGQGPQFIFQYYEEEERQRGNFPDRFSGHQFPNYSSELNVNALLLGDSALYLCASSLEWGLDTEAFFGQGTRLTVV.

The chain links TRBV30 to TRBJ2-7; 9 positions agree with TRBD2. The V gene's germline CDR1 is GTSNPN and CDR2 SVGIG (reference sequence). V lost 6 bases and J lost 0; bases outside the gene matches: 0. CDR3 size: 12 residues. In nucleotides, the CDR3 is TGTGCCTGTAGCGGGAGCTCCTACGAGCAGTACTTC. Encoded protein: CACSGSSYEQYF.

V usage is TRBV7-6 and J usage is TRBJ2-4, with 7 bases identical to TRBD1. Germline CDR1 reads SGHVS; CDR2 reads FNYEAQ. This CDR3 has 17 amino acids. V lost 5 bases, J lost 3 bases, and 13 bases stayed unmatched. The CDR3 spells CASSPTLGGEGKNIQYF. CDR3 DNA sequence: TGTGCCAGCAGCCCAACGCTAGGGGGCGAGGGCAAAAACATTCAGTACTTC.

In this sample, this clone turned up a few times. The CDR3 reads CASSLGQGLYTEAFF. The CDR3 bases are TGTGCCAGCAGCTTGGGGCAGGGCCTGTACACTGAAGCTTTCTTT. The rearrangement uses TRBV5-5 and TRBJ1-1, with TRBD1 as a possible D gene (5 bases). The CDR3 loop spans 15 amino acids. Trimming shortened V by 0 bases and J by 3 bases, and 12 bases separated the two germline ends. CDR1 SGHKS and CDR2 YYEKEE come from the germline V gene (reference sequence).

The V and J genes are TRBV29-1 and TRBJ2-7, with no clear D. V was cut by 1 base and J by 5 bases, with 3 bases left in between. The CDR3 consists of 10 residues. Germline V gives CDR1 SQVTM, CDR2 ANQGSEA. The CDR3: CSVEGDEQYF. CDR3 in DNA: TGCAGCGTTGAAGGGGACGAGCAGTACTTC.

The rearrangement joins TRBV4-1 to TRBJ2-3; TRBD1 aligns across 9 bases. Germline-derived CDR1 and CDR2 are MGHRA and YSYEKL. The CDR3 has 15 residues. Losses at the gene ends were 6 bases for V and 6 bases for J; bases not matched to a gene: 10. The CDR3: CASRPRDRAADTQYF. CDR3 bases: TGCGCCAGCAGGCCCCGGGACAGGGCGGCCGATACGCAGTATTTT.

A remark on this clone: Other nucleotide sequences from this sample produce the same CDR3. CDR3 protein: CASSLWGSNQPQHF. The DNA for the CDR3 is TGTGCCAGCAGCTTATGGGGGAGCAATCAGCCCCAGCATTTT. This sequence joins TRBV5-6 and TRBJ1-5; TRBD1 might be the D (5 bases). The CDR3 contains 14 residues. Germline CDR1 and CDR2: SGHDT and YYEEEE. V dropped 2 bases and J dropped 1 base, with 7 bases sitting between them.

V is TRBV2 and J is TRBJ2-5; no clear D. The DNA end is more similar to TRBJ2-7, so the J call may be wrong. There are 11 residues in the CDR3. The germline V gene encodes CDR1 SNHLY and CDR2 FYNNEI. Here the CDR3 reads CASSHSYEQYF. DNA for the CDR3: TGTGCCAGCAGTCACTCCTACGAGCAGTACTTC.

J is TRBJ2-7 and V is TRBV7-9; TRBD2 matches at 14 bases. The junction had 12 bases not matched to a gene; V was cut back by 2 bases and J by 3 bases. Per germline, CDR1 SEHNR and CDR2 FQNEAQ (reference sequence). The CDR3 has 19 residues. The CDR3 DNA follows: TGTGCCAGCAGCTTATACTCAAGGACTAGCGGGAGGAGGGGCTACGAGCAGTACTTC. It encodes CASSLYSRTSGRRGYEQYF.

The chain links TRBV15 to TRBJ1-5; D uncertain. This CDR3 is 12 amino acids long. V gave up 3 bases and J gave up 7 bases, with 7 bases separating them. Germline lookup yields CDR1 LNHNV and CDR2 YYDKDF (reference sequence). The CDR3 loop is CATSSFLQPQHF. CDR3 DNA: TGTGCCACCAGCAGCTTTCTACAGCCCCAGCATTTT.